This paragraph reports one T cell receptor (beta chain). From germline, CDR1 is SGHTA and CDR2 FQGNSA. Trimming shortened V by 3 bases and J by 9 bases, and 12 bases separated the two germline ends. The CDR3 runs 13 residues. In the original workflow: Reference gene primer amplification gave nucleated cell count estimates. Sequencing was performed with immunoSEQ multiplex PCR; in TCRdb, only in-frame clones are kept and a portion is missing. V and J calls and clone size come straight from that table; D and trimming were deduced from the DNA. Of about 230,000 clones listed, roughly 91% are singletons. This record comes from a study of blood T cell repertoires in COVID-19. Background on the study: T cells, B-cell-depleted T cells, or PBMCs supplied cDNA or gDNA.

This study enrolled people aged about 18 to 100 from around 26 US geographic areas. The chain combines TRBV7-2 with TRBJ1-5, with D unresolved. Sequenced input: PBMCs or T cells enriched from blood (not recorded which). This TCR derives from a young woman with acute COVID-19. The CDR3 loop reads CASSFDRSRPQHF. The CDR3 DNA follows: TGTGCCAGCAGCTTCGACCGTAGCCGGCCCCAGCATTTT. Using reference TRBV7-2 and TRBJ1-5 for the parts outside the CDR3, the full variable domain is GAGVSQSPSNKVTEKGKDVELRCDPISGHTALYWYRQSLGQGLEFLIYFQGNSAPDKSGLPSDRFSAERTGGSVSTLTIQRTQQEDSAVYLCASSFDRSRPQHFGDGTRLSIL.